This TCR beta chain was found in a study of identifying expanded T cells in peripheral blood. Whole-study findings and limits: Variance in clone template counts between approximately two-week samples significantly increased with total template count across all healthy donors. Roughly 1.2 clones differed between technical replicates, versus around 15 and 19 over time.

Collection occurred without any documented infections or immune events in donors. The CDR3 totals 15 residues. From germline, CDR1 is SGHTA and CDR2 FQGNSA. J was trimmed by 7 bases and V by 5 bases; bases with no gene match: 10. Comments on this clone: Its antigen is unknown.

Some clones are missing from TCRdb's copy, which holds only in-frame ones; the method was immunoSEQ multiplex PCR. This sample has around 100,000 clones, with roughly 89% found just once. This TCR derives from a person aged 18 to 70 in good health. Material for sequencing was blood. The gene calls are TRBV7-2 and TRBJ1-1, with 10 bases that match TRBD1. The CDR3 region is CASSQRAGTGVEAFF. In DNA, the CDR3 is TGTGCCAGCAGCCAACGAGCGGGGACAGGGGTTGAAGCTTTCTTT.